This T cell receptor beta chain was recovered during a study of early T cells in non-severe SARS-CoV-2 infection. On the study more broadly: The input, bulk RNA from unsorted whole blood, was sequenced, and chains were unpaired. Overall study findings and caveats: The matching step, a VDJdb search, favored anti-spike CD8 responses and missed private and CD4 specificities.

Trimming stripped 4 bases from V and 6 bases from J, with 13 bases between. This CDR3 is 12 amino acids long. CDR1 is DFQATT and CDR2 is SNEGSKA in the germline V gene (reference sequence). This clonotype was picked up a small number of times. Its antigen is not identified. Separate cDNA molecules each had unique molecular identifiers attached to them. One entry per CDR3 protein, called by TCRdb with MiXCR from the 5' RACE reads. The sample records about 110,000 distinct CDR3 sequences, roughly 12% being singletons. The TCR comes from an adult who was a healthcare worker with PCR-confirmed SARS-CoV-2 infection or an uninfected control (not recorded which). Sequences were obtained from whole blood. V usage is TRBV20-1 and J usage is TRBJ2-7, with D tentatively TRBD1 (6 bases). CDR3: CSANRGKLEQYF. CDR3 nucleotides: TGCAGTGCTAATAGGGGGAAGCTCGAGCAGTACTTC.